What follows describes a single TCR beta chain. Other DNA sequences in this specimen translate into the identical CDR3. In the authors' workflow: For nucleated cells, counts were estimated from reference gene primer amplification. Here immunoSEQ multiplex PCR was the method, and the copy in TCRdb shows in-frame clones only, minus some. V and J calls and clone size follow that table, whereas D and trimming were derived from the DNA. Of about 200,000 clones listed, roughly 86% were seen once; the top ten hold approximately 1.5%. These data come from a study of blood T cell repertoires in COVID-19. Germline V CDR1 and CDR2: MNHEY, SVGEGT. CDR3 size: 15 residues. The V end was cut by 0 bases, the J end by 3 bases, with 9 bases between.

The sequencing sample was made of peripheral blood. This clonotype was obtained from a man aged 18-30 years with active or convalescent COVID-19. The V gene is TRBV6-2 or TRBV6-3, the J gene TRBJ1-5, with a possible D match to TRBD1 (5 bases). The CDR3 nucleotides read TGTGCCAGCAGTTACTCTGGGGGGGTCAATCAGCCCCAGCATTTT. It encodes CASSYSGGVNQPQHF.